This T cell receptor (beta chain) is from a study of identical twins. Broader study findings: Zero-insertion analyses could be partly confounded by invariant MAIT and iNKT cells. High-abundance cord blood beta clonotypes had fewer insertions; memory repertoires showed none. Among beta out-of-frame sequences, excess sharing between twins appeared weaker.

The sample holds many counts of this clonotype. Antigen unknown. The authors used template switching to add a universal primer site and gave cDNA unique molecular identifiers. TCRdb processed the 5' RACE reads anew with MiXCR; each CDR3 protein has one entry. The sample records approximately 700,000 distinct CDR3 sequences, approximately 6% being singletons. The sequence was collected from a man aged 18 to 30 in good health. Material: naive T cells sorted from blood.

The chain's CDR3 is CASTLDENLRETQYF. The CDR3 DNA sequence: TGTGCCAGCACCTTAGACGAGAACCTACGAGAGACCCAGTACTTC. The chain recombines TRBV21-1 with TRBJ2-5. TRBV21-1 is marked as a pseudogene. This CDR3 is 15 amino acids long.